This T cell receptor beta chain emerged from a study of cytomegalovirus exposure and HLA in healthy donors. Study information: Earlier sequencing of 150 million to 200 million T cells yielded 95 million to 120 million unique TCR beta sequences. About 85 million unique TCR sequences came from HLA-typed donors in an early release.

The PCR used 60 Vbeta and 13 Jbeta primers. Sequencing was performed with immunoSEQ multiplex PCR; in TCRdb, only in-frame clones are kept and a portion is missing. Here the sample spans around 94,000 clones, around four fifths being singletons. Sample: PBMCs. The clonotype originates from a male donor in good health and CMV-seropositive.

The CDR3 region is CASSDLRAAGELFF. CDR3 coding DNA: TGTGCCAGCAGTGATCTACGAGCCGCCGGGGAGCTGTTTTTT. The rearrangement uses TRBV25-1 and TRBJ2-2; D gene ambiguous. Between the trimmed V and J ends, which lost 3 bases and 6 bases, there was a span of 11 bases. Germline V gene sequence: CDR1 MGHDK, CDR2 SYGVNS. There are 14 residues in the CDR3. The full variable domain, rest sourced from reference TRBV25-1 and TRBJ2-2, is EADIYQTPRYLVIGTGKKITLECSQTMGHDKMYWYQQDPGMELHLIHYSYGVNSTEKGDLSSESTVSRIRTEHFPLTLESARPSHTSQYLCASSDLRAAGELFFGEGSRLTVL.